The text below deals with one T cell receptor beta chain. Trimming took off 3 bases at V and 9 bases at J, with 6 bases between the two ends. The CDR3 is 12 residues long. CDR1 is LGHDT and CDR2 is YNNKEL in the germline V gene (reference sequence). This sample is drawn from a study of blood T cells in healthy people across ages. Through a sample-barcoded 5' primer and a J-beta primer mix, a second PCR was run for roughly 6 to 11 cycles. TCRdb re-called the 5' RACE reads through MiXCR, storing one row per CDR3 protein. The sample includes 780,000 or so distinct CDR3 sequences, 53% of them seen just once.

Sequencing was performed on blood. The clonotype originates from a man aged 80 or over in good health. The genes are TRBV3-1 and TRBJ1-6, with D unresolved. CDR3 protein: CASSHGASPLHF. CDR3 nucleotide sequence: TGTGCCAGCAGCCACGGTGCTTCACCCCTCCACTTT. Filled out from reference TRBV3-1 and TRBJ1-6, the complete variable domain reads DTAVSQTPKYLVTQMGNDKSIKCEQNLGHDTMYWYKQDSKKFLKIMFSYNNKELIINETVPNRFSPKSPDKAHLNLHINSLELGDSAVYFCASSHGASPLHFGNGTRLTVT.